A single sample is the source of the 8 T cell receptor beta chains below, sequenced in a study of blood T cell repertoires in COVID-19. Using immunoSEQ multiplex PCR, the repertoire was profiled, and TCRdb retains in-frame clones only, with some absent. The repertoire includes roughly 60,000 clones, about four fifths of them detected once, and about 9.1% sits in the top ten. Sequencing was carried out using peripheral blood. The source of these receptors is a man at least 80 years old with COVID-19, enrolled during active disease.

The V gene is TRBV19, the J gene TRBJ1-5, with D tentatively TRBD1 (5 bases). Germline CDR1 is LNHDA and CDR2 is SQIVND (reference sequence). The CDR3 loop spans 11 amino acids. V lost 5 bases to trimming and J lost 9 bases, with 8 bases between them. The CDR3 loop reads CASSVQGPQHF. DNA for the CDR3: TGTGCCAGTAGTGTTCAGGGGCCCCAGCATTTT.

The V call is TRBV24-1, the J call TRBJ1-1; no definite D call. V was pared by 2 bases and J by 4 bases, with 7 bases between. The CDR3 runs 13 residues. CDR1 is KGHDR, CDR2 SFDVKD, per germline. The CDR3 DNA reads TGTGCCACCAGTGATTCTTATATCACTGAAGCTTTCTTT. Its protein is CATSDSYITEAFF.

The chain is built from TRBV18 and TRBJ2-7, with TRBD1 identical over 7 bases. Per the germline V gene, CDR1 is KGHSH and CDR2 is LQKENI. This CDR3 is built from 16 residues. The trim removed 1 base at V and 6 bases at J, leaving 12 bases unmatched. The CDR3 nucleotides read TGTGCCAGCTCACCACACCCCCCCGGGACAGTATCCGAGCAGTACGTC. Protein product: CASSPHPPGTVSEQYV.

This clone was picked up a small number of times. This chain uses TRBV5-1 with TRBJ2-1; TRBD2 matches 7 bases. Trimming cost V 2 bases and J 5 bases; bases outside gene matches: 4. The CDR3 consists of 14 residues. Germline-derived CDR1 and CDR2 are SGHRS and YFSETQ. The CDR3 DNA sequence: TGCGCCAGCAGCTTTGGGGAGGGGAACAATGAGCAGTTCTTC. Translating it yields CASSFGEGNNEQFF.

The CDR3 DNA follows: TGTGCCAGCAGCGTCGCGGGGGCCAGGCAGCCCCAGCATTTT. It is translated as CASSVAGARQPQHF. This rearrangement joins TRBV7-8 to TRBJ1-5; weak D call: TRBD1 (6 bases). The CDR3 extends over 14 amino acids. CDR1 and CDR2 from the germline V gene are SGHVS and FQNEAQ. Trimming cost V 5 bases and J 7 bases, with 15 bases left between them. The full variable domain, in which reference TRBV7-8 and TRBJ1-5 provide the parts outside the CDR3, is GAGVSQSPRYKVAKRGQDVALRCDPISGHVSLFWYQQALGQGPEFLTYFQNEAQLDKSGLPSDRFFAERPEGSVSTLKIQRTQQEDSAVYLCASSVAGARQPQHFGDGTRLSIL.

CDR3 coding DNA: TGTGCCAGCAGCGGTAGCGGGGGGGTCACAGATACGCAGTATTTT. Residues: CASSGSGGVTDTQYF. This chain connects TRBV7-2 to TRBJ2-3; 11 bases map to TRBD2. There are 15 residues in the CDR3. Trimming took 5 bases from V and 2 from J; bases not matched to a gene: 3. Germline CDR1 and CDR2: SGHTA and FQGNSA. Filled out from reference TRBV7-2 and TRBJ2-3, the complete variable domain reads GAGVSQSPSNKVTEKGKDVELRCDPISGHTALYWYRQSLGQGLEFLIYFQGNSAPDKSGLPSDRFSAERTGGSVSTLTIQRTQQEDSAVYLCASSGSGGVTDTQYFGPGTRLTVL.

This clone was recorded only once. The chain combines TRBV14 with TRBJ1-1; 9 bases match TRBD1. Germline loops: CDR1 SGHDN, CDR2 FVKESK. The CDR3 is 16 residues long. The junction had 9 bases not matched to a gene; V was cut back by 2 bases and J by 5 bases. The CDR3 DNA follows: TGTGCCAGCAGCCAACCGGGACAGGGTGTCGTGACTGAAGCTTTCTTT. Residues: CASSQPGQGVVTEAFF.

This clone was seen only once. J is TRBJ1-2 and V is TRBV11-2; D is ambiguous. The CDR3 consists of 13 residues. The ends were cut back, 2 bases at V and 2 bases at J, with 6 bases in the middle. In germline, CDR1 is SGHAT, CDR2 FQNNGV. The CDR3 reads CASSLYSNYGYTF. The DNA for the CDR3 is TGTGCCAGCAGCTTATACAGCAACTATGGCTACACCTTC. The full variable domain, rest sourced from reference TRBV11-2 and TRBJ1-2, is EAGVAQSPRYKIIEKRQSVAFWCNPISGHATLYWYQQILGQGPKLLIQFQNNGVVDDSQLPKDRFSAERLKGVDSTLKIQPAKLEDSAVYLCASSLYSNYGYTFGSGTRLTVV.